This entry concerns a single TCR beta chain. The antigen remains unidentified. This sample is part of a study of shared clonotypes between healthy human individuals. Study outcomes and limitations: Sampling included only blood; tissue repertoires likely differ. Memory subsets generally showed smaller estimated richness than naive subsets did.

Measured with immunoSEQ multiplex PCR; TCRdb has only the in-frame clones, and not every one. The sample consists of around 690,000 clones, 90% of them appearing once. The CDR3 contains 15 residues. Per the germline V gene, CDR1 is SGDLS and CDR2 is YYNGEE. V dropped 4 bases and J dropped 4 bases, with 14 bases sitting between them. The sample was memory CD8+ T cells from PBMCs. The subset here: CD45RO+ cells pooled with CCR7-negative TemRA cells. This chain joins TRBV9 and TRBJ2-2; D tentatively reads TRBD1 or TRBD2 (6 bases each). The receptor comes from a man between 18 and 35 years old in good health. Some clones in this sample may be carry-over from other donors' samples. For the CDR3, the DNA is TGTGCCAGCAGCCTCGGAGGGGGAGCCACCGGGGAGCTGTTTTTT. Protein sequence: CASSLGGGATGELFF.